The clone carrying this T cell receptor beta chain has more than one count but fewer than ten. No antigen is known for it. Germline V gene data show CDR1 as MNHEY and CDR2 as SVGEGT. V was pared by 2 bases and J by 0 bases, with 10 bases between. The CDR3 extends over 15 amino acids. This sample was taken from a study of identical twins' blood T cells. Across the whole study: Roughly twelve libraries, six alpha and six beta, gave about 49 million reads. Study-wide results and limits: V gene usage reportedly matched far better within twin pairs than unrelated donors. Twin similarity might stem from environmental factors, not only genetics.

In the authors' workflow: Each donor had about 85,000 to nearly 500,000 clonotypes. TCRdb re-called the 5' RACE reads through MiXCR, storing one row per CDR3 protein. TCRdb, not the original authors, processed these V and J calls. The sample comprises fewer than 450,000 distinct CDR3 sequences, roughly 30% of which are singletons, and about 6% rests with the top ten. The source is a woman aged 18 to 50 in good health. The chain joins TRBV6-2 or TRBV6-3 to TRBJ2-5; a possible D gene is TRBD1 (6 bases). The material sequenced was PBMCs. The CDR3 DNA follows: TGTGCCAGCAGTTACCAGGGGCCTAACCAAGAGACCCAGTACTTC. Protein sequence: CASSYQGPNQETQYF.